A selection of T cell receptor beta chains follows, all from one sample in a study of cytomegalovirus exposure and HLA in healthy donors. Assay used: immunoSEQ multiplex PCR; TCRdb lists only in-frame clones, some missing. Altogether about 130,000 clones are present, 70% to 80% being singletons, with the ten largest covering just under 2%. Sequencing was done on a sample of PBMCs. Receptors were obtained from a man aged 45-65 years in good health and CMV-seronegative. CDR3s include the opening cysteine and the closing phenylalanine or tryptophan. The D gene is left open where the match is weak. Size is stated for part of the rows, as once, few or many counts, or as a class when the clone is expanded.

clone size | J gene | D gene | V gene | CDR3 protein | CDR3 DNA
once | TRBJ2-7 | TRBD1 | TRBV7-6 | CASAPGQLTYEQYF | TGTGCCAGCGCCCCGGGACAGCTGACCTACGAGCAGTACTTC
NA | TRBJ1-2 | NA | TRBV7-9 | CASSSRRGNNYGYTF | TGTGCCAGCAGCTCCCGGAGGGGTAATAACTATGGCTACACCTTC
NA | TRBJ1-1 | TRBD1 | TRBV7-8 | CASSFDRGITEAFF | TGTGCCAGCAGCTTCGACAGGGGGATCACTGAAGCTTTCTTT
NA | TRBJ1-4 | TRBD1 | TRBV7-9 | CASSPGQVNEKLFF | TGTGCCAGCAGCCCCGGACAGGTTAATGAAAAACTGTTTTTT
NA | TRBJ1-5 | NA | TRBV19 | CASRDTGGHSNQPQHF | TGTGCCAGTAGGGACACCGGGGGTCATAGCAATCAGCCCCAGCATTTT
few | TRBJ1-2 | TRBD1 | TRBV9 | CASSVDLGQTYGYTF | TGTGCCAGCAGCGTGGACCTGGGACAGACTTATGGCTACACCTTC
NA | TRBJ1-1 | TRBD1 | TRBV2 | CASRARDRGWVMNTEAFF | TGTGCCAGCAGAGCAAGAGACAGGGGATGGGTCATGAACACTGAAGCTTTCTTT
NA | TRBJ1-5 | NA | TRBV6-6 | CASSGGNGNQPQHF | TGTGCCAGCAGCGGGGGGAATGGCAATCAGCCCCAGCATTTT
NA | TRBJ2-5 | TRBD2 | TRBV29-1 | CSVERGRDGTQYF | TGCAGCGTTGAAAGAGGGAGGGACGGGACCCAGTACTTC
NA | TRBJ2-7 | TRBD2 | TRBV7-9 | CATGTSGYEQYF | TGTGCCACCGGGACTAGCGGGTACGAGCAGTACTTC
once | TRBJ2-7 | NA | TRBV5-1 | CASSTQGSYEQYF | TGCGCCAGCAGCACCCAGGGAAGCTACGAGCAGTACTTC
NA | TRBJ1-2 | NA | TRBV18 | CASSPGADLNYGYTF | TGTGCCAGCTCACCTGGGGCAGACCTTAACTATGGCTACACCTTC
few | TRBJ2-2 | TRBD2 | TRBV15 | CATSRDFQRGADTGELFF | TGTGCCACCAGCAGAGATTTCCAGCGGGGTGCCGACACCGGGGAGCTGTTTTTT
NA | TRBJ2-7 | TRBD1 | TRBV7-9 | CASSIRDRGLGEQYF | TGTGCCAGCAGCATCCGGGACAGGGGATTGGGCGAGCAGTACTTC
once | TRBJ1-5 | NA | TRBV6-5 | CASSWGRGSNQPQHF | TGTGCCAGCAGTTGGGGAAGGGGGAGCAATCAGCCCCAGCATTTT
NA | TRBJ1-6 | TRBD1 | TRBV6-1 | CASSITGGNSPLHF | TGTGCCAGCAGCATTACAGGGGGCAATTCACCCCTCCACTTT
NA | TRBJ1-1 | NA | TRBV7-2 | CASSLEQGNTEAFF | TGTGCCAGCAGCTTAGAGCAGGGAAACACTGAAGCTTTCTTT